This TCR beta chain was captured in a study of blood T cells in healthy people across ages. With a J-beta primer mix and a sample-barcoded 5' primer, a second PCR ran about 6 to 11 cycles. TCRdb ran MiXCR on the 5' RACE reads and lists one entry per CDR3 protein. Here the sample spans 550,000 to 650,000 distinct CDR3 sequences, roughly a quarter being singletons. CDR1 and CDR2 from the germline V gene are SGHTA and FQGNSA. The CDR3 runs 16 residues. V shed 5 bases and J 4 bases; nucleotides not matched to a gene: 10. This same sample was also part of a study on T cells of mothers and their children.

The source material was blood. This rearrangement joins TRBV7-2 to TRBJ2-5; 10 nucleotides match TRBD2. This receptor was taken from a boy aged 2 to 10 in good health. CDR3 bases: TGTGCCAGCAGCCTCAATAGCGGGAGGCTAAGAGAGACCCAGTACTTC. It is translated as CASSLNSGRLRETQYF.